The clone carrying this T cell receptor (beta chain) was counted a single time. Germline V CDR1 and CDR2: SEHNR, FQNEAQ (reference sequence). V was trimmed by 2 bases and J by 1 base, leaving 17 bases between them. This CDR3 region has 17 residues. The table came from immunoSEQ multiplex PCR; TCRdb's copy has only in-frame clones and leaves some out. The table shows about 120,000 clones, with 82% occurring only once. This entry belongs to a study of blood T cell repertoires in COVID-19. The wider study: Donors in the United States, Italy and Spain gave samples during acute or convalescent COVID-19. Sample material is recorded as cDNA or gDNA derived from T cells, B-cell-depleted T cells, or PBMCs.

This sequence originates from a man in his 70s with acute or convalescent COVID-19. The sequencing sample was made of peripheral blood. V gene TRBV7-9 combines with J gene TRBJ1-2; D may be TRBD1 (6 bases). CDR3 DNA sequence: TGTGCCAGCAGCTTACTTGGGGGCGCGAGAAATAACTATGGCTACACCTTC. This gives the protein CASSLLGGARNNYGYTF.